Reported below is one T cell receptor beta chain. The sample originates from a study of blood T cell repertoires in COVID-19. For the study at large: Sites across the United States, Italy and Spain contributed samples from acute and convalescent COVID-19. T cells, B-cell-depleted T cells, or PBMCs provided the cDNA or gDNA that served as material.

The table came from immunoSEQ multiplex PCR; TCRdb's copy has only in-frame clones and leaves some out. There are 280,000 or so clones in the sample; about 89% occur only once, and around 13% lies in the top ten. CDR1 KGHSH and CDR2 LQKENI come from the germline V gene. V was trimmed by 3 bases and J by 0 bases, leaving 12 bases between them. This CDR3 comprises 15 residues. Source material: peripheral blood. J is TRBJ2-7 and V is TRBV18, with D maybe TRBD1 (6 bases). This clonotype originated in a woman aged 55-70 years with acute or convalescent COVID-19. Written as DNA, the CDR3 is TGTGCCAGCTCACCGAACAGGGTCGTCTCCTACGAGCAGTACTTC. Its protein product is CASSPNRVVSYEQYF.